The rows below give T cell receptor beta chains drawn from one sample of a study of response to subunit inactivated influenza vaccine. A single record per CDR3 protein comes from TCRdb applying MiXCR to the RT-PCR reads. The sample yields approximately 530,000 distinct CDR3 sequences, approximately 7.8% seen once. The input for sequencing was PBMCs from blood, taken 23 months after vaccination. The receptors were sampled from a man between 45 and 75 years old who received an inactivated influenza vaccine. The CDR3 runs from the conserved cysteine through the conserved F or W. D genes are given only for firm matches. Clone size is stated in some rows and not others, as once, few, many or a class when expanded.

d_gene	v_gene	j_gene	abundance	CDR3nt	CDR3aa
NA	TRBV2	TRBJ2-4	NA	TGTGCCAGCAGTGATTGGGATAAGATAGCCAAAAACATTCAGTACTTC	CASSDWDKIAKNIQYF
NA	TRBV9	TRBJ1-2	many	TGTGCCAGCAGCGCCTCTTCCCCGGACAGAGAGAGGGGCTACACCTTC	CASSASSPDRERGYTF
TRBD1	TRBV12-3/TRBV12-4	TRBJ1-2	few	TGTGCCAGCGGCGATCGGACAGGGGGTTATGGCTACACCTTC	CASGDRTGGYGYTF
NA	TRBV7-2	TRBJ2-1	NA	TGTGCCAGCAGGTCCTTTTACAATGAGCAGTTCTTC	CASRSFYNEQFF
TRBD1	TRBV29-1	TRBJ1-1	few	TGCAGCGGACGGGACAGGGGGTTTATGACTGAAGCTTTCTTT	CSGRDRGFMTEAFF
NA	TRBV29-1	TRBJ2-1	NA	TGCAGCGCCCACACACTCGCGACTGAGCAGTTCTTC	CSAHTLATEQFF
TRBD1	TRBV6-1	TRBJ2-7	many	TGTGCCAGCTATCCGGGACAGGGCCTCTCCTTCTCCTACGAGCAGTACTTC	CASYPGQGLSFSYEQYF
NA	TRBV12-3/TRBV12-4	TRBJ1-1	many	TGTGCCAGCAGTTTAGATTGGAACACTGAAGCTTTCTTT	CASSLDWNTEAFF
TRBD1	TRBV12-3/TRBV12-4	TRBJ2-1	NA	TGTGCCAGCAGTTTATGTCTGGGACAGATAAAACAATGTGAGCAGTTCTTC	CASSLCLGQIKQCEQFF
TRBD2	TRBV10-3	TRBJ2-1	few	TGTGCCATCAGTCCCCGGGAGGGCCTAGAGAATGAGCAGTTCTTC	CAISPREGLENEQFF
NA	TRBV28	TRBJ2-3	NA	TGTGCCAGCAGTGAGACGAGGGGAGGCAATACGCAGTATTTT	CASSETRGGNTQYF
NA	TRBV7-2	TRBJ2-3	NA	TGTGCCAGCAGCCCGCTTCGAGATACGCAGTATTTT	CASSPLRDTQYF
NA	TRBV20-1	TRBJ2-7	NA	TGCAGTGCAACGGGCGATGTCTACGAGCAGTACTTC	CSATGDVYEQYF
TRBD2	TRBV6-2/TRBV6-3	TRBJ2-1	many	TGTGCCAGCAGGGGAAATAGCGGGTCCTCCTACAATGAGCAGTTCTTC	CASRGNSGSSYNEQFF
TRBD1	TRBV6-5	TRBJ1-5	NA	TGTGCCAGCAGTTACAATGACAGGGGCGGTTTCAATCAGCCCCAGCATTTT	CASSYNDRGGFNQPQHF
NA	TRBV3-1	TRBJ1-6	many	TGTGCCAGCAGCCAGCCGCGAACCACCCTCCACTTT	CASSQPRTTLHF
NA	TRBV4-3	TRBJ2-1	NA	TGCGCCAGCAGCCAAGAAAGGGGGAGGTACAATGAGCAGTTCTTC	CASSQERGRYNEQFF
NA	TRBV2	TRBJ1-2	few	TGTGCCAGCAGTGACCAGCTTTATGGCTACACCTTC	CASSDQLYGYTF
NA	TRBV20-1	TRBJ2-7	NA	TGCAGTGCTAGAGATATTGGGCGGCACTACGAGCAGTACTTC	CSARDIGRHYEQYF
NA	TRBV18	TRBJ2-2	NA	TGTGCCAGCTCACCGAAGAGGGCCTACCTCACCGGGGAGCTGTTTTTT	CASSPKRAYLTGELFF
NA	TRBV6-6	TRBJ2-7	many	TGTGCCAGCAATAACAGATATTACGAGCAGTACTTC	CASNNRYYEQYF
NA	TRBV3-1	TRBJ2-5	NA	TGTGCCAGCAGCCAAGATGGGCCCGAGGAGACCCAGTACTTC	CASSQDGPEETQYF
NA	TRBV5-1	TRBJ1-2	few	TGCGCCAGCAGCGCCCCGGGAGGCTATGGCTACACCTTC	CASSAPGGYGYTF
TRBD1	TRBV20-1	TRBJ2-1	NA	TGCAGTGCTCATAAGGGGGCGCGGGACAATGAGCAGTTCTTC	CSAHKGARDNEQFF
TRBD2	TRBV20-1	TRBJ2-7	few	TGCAGTGCGGTGCGGGAGAACGAGCAGTACTTC	CSAVRENEQYF
NA	TRBV28	TRBJ1-5	NA	TGTGCCAGCAGTACCTCCCGCCGTCAGCCCCAGCATTTT	CASSTSRRQPQHF
NA	TRBV27	TRBJ2-3	NA	TGTGCCAGCAGTTTTGAGGGTTCTGCGCAGTATTTT	CASSFEGSAQYF
TRBD1	TRBV6-1	TRBJ1-2	few	TGTGCCAGCACCAAGGGGCAGGGGGCTCACTATGGCTACACCTTC	CASTKGQGAHYGYTF
NA	TRBV6-1	TRBJ2-5	many	TGTGCCACCTCAACAGGGAAATCAGAGACCCAGTACTTC	CATSTGKSETQYF
NA	TRBV19	TRBJ1-1	NA	TGTGCCAGAAGATCTGAACAGCGGGTTGGGAACACTGAAGCTTTCTTT	CARRSEQRVGNTEAFF
TRBD2	TRBV27	TRBJ2-7	NA	TGTGCCAGCAGTATACTGCTTAGCGGGACAATTAGCTACGAGCAGTACTTC	CASSILLSGTISYEQYF
TRBD2	TRBV5-4	TRBJ2-5	few	TGTGCCAGCAGCCTCTGGCGCCTAGCGGGAAGTAGCCAAGAGACCCAGTACTTC	CASSLWRLAGSSQETQYF
NA	TRBV20-1	TRBJ2-3	many	TGCAGTGCTAGAGAGCCACTTATAGATACGCAGTATTTT	CSAREPLIDTQYF
NA	TRBV10-2	TRBJ2-7	NA	TGCGCCAGCAAGGAGTCACGGGGGCCGAACGAGCAGTACTTC	CASKESRGPNEQYF
NA	TRBV7-2	TRBJ2-7	NA	TGTGCCAGCAGTAACAGGGTGGACTACGAGCAGTACTTC	CASSNRVDYEQYF
TRBD1	TRBV5-1	TRBJ1-4	NA	TGCGCCAGCAGCTTCTCACAGGGGGCAACTAATGAAAAACTGTTTTTT	CASSFSQGATNEKLFF
NA	TRBV7-2	TRBJ1-5	few	TGTGCCAGCAGCTTAGCGCTCGGGGCCCCTAGGCCCCAGCATTTT	CASSLALGAPRPQHF
NA	TRBV28	TRBJ2-7	NA	TGTGCCAGCAGACCTCCAGTTAGCTACGAGCAGTACTTC	CASRPPVSYEQYF